This TCR beta chain was recovered during a study of blood T cell repertoires in COVID-19. Study details: Samples came from the United States, Italy and Spain, spanning acute and convalescent COVID-19. In each case, the material was cDNA or gDNA derived from T cells, B-cell-depleted T cells, or PBMCs.

Original processing methods: Amplification of reference gene primers provided the estimated nucleated cell counts. Using immunoSEQ multiplex PCR, the repertoire was profiled, and TCRdb retains in-frame clones only, with some absent. D and trimming come from the DNA, and the V and J calls and clone size come from that table. Among 200,000 to 300,000 clones, 75% to 90% were seen once, and the ten largest hold approximately 2%. The germline gives CDR1 SGHTA, CDR2 FQGNSA. The CDR3 has 14 residues. V lost 6 bases and J lost 2; bases outside the gene matches: 3. This chain uses TRBV7-2 with TRBJ1-1, with 10 nucleotides matching TRBD1. The source is a man aged 25-40 years with active or convalescent COVID-19. Sequences were obtained from peripheral blood. Written as DNA, the CDR3 is TGTGCCAGCAGTTGGACAGGGGGAAACACTGAAGCTTTCTTT. Translated, it gives CASSWTGGNTEAFF.